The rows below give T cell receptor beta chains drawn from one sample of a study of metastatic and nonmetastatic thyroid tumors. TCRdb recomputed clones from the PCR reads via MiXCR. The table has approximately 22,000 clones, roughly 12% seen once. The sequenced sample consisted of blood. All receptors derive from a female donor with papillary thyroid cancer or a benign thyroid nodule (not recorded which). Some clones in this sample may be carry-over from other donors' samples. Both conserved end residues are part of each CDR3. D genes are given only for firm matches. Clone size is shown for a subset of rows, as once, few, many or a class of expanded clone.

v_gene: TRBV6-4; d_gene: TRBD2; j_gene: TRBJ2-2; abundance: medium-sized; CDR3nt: TGTGCCAGCAGTGTAAAAGCGGGAGACACCGGGGAGCTGTTTTTT; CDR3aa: CASSVKAGDTGELFF
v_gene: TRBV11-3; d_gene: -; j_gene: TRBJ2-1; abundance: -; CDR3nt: TGTGCCAGCGGGAAAGGGCCCAATGAGCAGTTCTTC; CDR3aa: CASGKGPNEQFF
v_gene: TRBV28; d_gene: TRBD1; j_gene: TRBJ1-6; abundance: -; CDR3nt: TGTGCCAGCAGTTTACCGACAGGGGCGCATAATTCACCCCTCCACTTT; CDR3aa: CASSLPTGAHNSPLHF
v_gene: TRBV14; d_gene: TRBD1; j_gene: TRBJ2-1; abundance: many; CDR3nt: TGTGCCAGCAGCCAAGTGGGGGACAGGGCGTACAATGAGCAGTTCTTC; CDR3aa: CASSQVGDRAYNEQFF
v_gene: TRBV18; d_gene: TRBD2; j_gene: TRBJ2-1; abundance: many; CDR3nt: TGTGCCAGCTCCCCCGGACTAGCGGGAGAGGGTGAGCAGTTCTTC; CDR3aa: CASSPGLAGEGEQFF
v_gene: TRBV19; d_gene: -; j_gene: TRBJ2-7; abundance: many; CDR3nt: TGTGCCAGTAGTATGGCGGGGAACGAGCAGTACTTC; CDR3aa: CASSMAGNEQYF
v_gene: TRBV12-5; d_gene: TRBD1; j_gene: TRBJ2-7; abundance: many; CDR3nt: TGTGCTAGTGGTTTGGCATACAGGGGGGAGGAGCAGTACTTC; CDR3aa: CASGLAYRGEEQYF
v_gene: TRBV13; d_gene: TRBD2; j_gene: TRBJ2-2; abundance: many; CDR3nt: TGTGCCAGCAGCTCAACTAGCGGCCCGGGCACCGGGGAGCTGTTTTTT; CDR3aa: CASSSTSGPGTGELFF
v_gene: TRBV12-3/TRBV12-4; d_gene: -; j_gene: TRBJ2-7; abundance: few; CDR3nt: TGTGCCAGCAGTGGGACCTCCTACGAGCAGTACTTC; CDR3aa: CASSGTSYEQYF
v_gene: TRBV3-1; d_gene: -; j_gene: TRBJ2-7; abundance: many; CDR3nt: TGTGCCAGCAGCAGAGCCCCCCCTGACGAGCAGTACTTC; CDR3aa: CASSRAPPDEQYF
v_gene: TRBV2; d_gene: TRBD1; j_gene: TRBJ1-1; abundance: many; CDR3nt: TGTGCCAGCAGAACCGCAGGGGGCGCTTTTACTGAAGCTTTCTTT; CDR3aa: CASRTAGGAFTEAFF
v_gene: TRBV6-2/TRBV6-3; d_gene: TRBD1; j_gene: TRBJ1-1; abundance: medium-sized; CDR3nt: TGTGCCAGCAGTGACAGGGTTGAAGCTTTCTTT; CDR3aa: CASSDRVEAFF
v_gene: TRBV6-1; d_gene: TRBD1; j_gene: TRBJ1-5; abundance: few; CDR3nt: TGTGCCAGCAGAAAACAGGGGGTTAGCAATCAGCCCCAGCATTTT; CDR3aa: CASRKQGVSNQPQHF
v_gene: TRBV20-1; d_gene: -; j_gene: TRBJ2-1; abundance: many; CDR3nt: TGCAGTGCTACCGACAGATGGGGGTATGAGCAGTTCTTC; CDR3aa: CSATDRWGYEQFF